This TCR beta chain was observed in a study of T-cell reconstitution after alpha-beta-depleted transplantation in children. Unique molecular identifiers featured in how the TCRbeta library was prepared. From the PCR reads, TCRdb called clonotypes with MiXCR, one entry per CDR3 protein. The repertoire holds 200,000 to 300,000 distinct CDR3 sequences, with roughly 25% as singletons. Regarding the study as a whole: Once a year had passed after transplant, T-cell counts and diversity came mostly from newly produced T cells.

In the case of this clonotype: Its antigen is unidentified.

The CDR3 loop spans 16 amino acids. Between the trimmed V and J ends, which lost 2 bases and 2 bases, there was a span of 15 bases. The germline V gene has CDR1 SGHDN and CDR2 FVKESK. Sequenced material: PBMCs, taken before TCRalphabeta/CD19-depleted stem cell transplant. The V and J genes are TRBV14 and TRBJ2-5; D is tentatively TRBD1 or TRBD2 (5 bases each). The sequence came from a girl aged 2-10 years with Fanconi anemia, due to receive a stem cell transplant. DNA for the CDR3: TGTGCCAGCAGCCAATGGGACGGACAACTACAAGAGACCCAGTACTTC. Translation: CASSQWDGQLQETQYF.